This T cell receptor (beta chain) was documented in a study of blood T cell repertoires in COVID-19. On the study more broadly: The origin of the acute and convalescent COVID-19 samples was the United States, Italy and Spain. The analysed material was cDNA or gDNA that came from T cells, B-cell-depleted T cells, or PBMCs.

The CDR3 runs to 14 residues. Germline V gene data show CDR1 as SEHNR and CDR2 as FQNEAQ (reference sequence). With 3 bases removed from V and 0 bases from J, the gap between germline ends came to 3 bases. In this sample, this clone turned up a few times. Authors' processing steps: Amplified reference gene primers provided the basis for estimating nucleated cell counts. Libraries were prepared by immunoSEQ multiplex PCR; TCRdb keeps only in-frame clonotypes and omits some of them. V, J and clone size are taken as reported in that table, and D and trimming were inferred from the DNA itself. Of some 250,000 clones detected, around 82% appear once; the ten largest clones hold roughly 3.1%.

V gene TRBV7-9 combines with J gene TRBJ2-6; no clear D. This sequence originates from a young woman with acute or convalescent COVID-19. The sequenced material came from peripheral blood. The CDR3 nucleotides are TGTGCCAGCAGCTTTTACTCTGGGGCCAACGTCCTGACTTTC. Its translation: CASSFYSGANVLTF.